This is a list of T cell receptor beta chains from one sample in a study of T cell repertoires in cytomegalovirus infection. TCRdb used MiXCR to reprocess the reads, holding one entry per CDR3 protein. The repertoire holds 900,000 to 950,000 distinct CDR3 sequences, with approximately 31% as singletons. Their specific antigens are unknown. Sequences were derived from cultured CD8+ T cells from PBMCs, sampled from culture after CMV antigen stimulation. The source is a human donor in good health (CMV status not recorded). Some clones in this sample may be carry-over from other donors' samples. Both conserved end residues are part of each CDR3. The D gene is left open where the match is weak. Clone size is not always given. Where it is, it says once, few, many or a class for expanded clones.

v_gene,j_gene,abundance,d_gene,CDR3aa,CDR3nt
TRBV27,TRBJ2-5,-,TRBD2,CASRIGTSGGYQETQYF,TGTGCCAGCAGAATCGGGACTAGCGGGGGGTACCAAGAGACCCAGTACTTC
TRBV6-5,TRBJ2-3,-,TRBD2,CASTDRLADTDTQYF,TGTGCCAGCACCGACCGACTAGCGGACACAGATACGCAGTATTTT
TRBV28,TRBJ2-3,-,TRBD1,CASSLDGQGNTDTQYF,TGTGCCAGCAGTTTAGACGGACAGGGCAACACAGATACGCAGTATTTT
TRBV7-8,TRBJ2-2,many,-,CASKKAGELFF,TGTGCCAGCAAAAAAGCCGGGGAGCTGTTTTTT
TRBV27,TRBJ1-2,-,-,CASSSHGGVPNYGYTF,TGTGCCAGCAGTTCCCATGGGGGGGTCCCTAACTATGGCTACACCTTC
TRBV6-2/TRBV6-3,TRBJ1-5,-,-,CASSSGESSNQPQHF,TGTGCCAGCAGTTCGGGAGAGTCTAGCAATCAGCCCCAGCATTTT
TRBV5-5,TRBJ1-1,-,-,CASIGQNEAFF,TGTGCCAGCATCGGACAGAATGAAGCTTTCTTT
TRBV7-6,TRBJ2-5,many,TRBD1,CASSPRDRGTQYF,TGTGCCAGCAGCCCCCGGGACAGGGGCACCCAGTACTTC
TRBV6-1,TRBJ2-1,many,TRBD1,CASSWTGAYNEQFF,TGTGCCAGCAGTTGGACAGGGGCGTACAATGAGCAGTTCTTC
TRBV19,TRBJ2-3,few,-,CASTKTQWSTDTQYF,TGTGCCAGTACAAAGACACAATGGAGCACAGATACGCAGTATTTT
TRBV7-9,TRBJ2-5,many,-,CASSPWGLDKETQYF,TGTGCCAGCAGCCCATGGGGACTGGATAAAGAGACCCAGTACTTC
TRBV27,TRBJ1-6,-,TRBD1,CASSFGTGGCNSPLHF,TGTGCCAGCAGTTTTGGGACAGGGGGATGTAATTCACCCCTCCACTTT
TRBV29-1,TRBJ2-7,few,-,CSVETGVTYEQYF,TGCAGCGTAGAGACTGGCGTGACCTACGAGCAGTACTTC